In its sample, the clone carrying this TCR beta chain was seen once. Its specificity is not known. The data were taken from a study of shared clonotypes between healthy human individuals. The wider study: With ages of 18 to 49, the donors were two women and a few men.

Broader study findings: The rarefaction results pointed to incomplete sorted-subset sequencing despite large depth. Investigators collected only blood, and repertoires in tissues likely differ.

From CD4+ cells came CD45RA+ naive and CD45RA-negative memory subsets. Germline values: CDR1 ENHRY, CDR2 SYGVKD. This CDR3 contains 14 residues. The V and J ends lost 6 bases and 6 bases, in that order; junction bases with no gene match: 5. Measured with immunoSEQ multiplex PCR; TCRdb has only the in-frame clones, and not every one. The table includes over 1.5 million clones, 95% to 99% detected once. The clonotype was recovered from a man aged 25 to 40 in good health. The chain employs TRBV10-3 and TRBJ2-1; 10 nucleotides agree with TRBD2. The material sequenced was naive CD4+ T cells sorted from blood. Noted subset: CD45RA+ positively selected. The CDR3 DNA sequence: TGTGCCATCAGCCCTAGCGGGAGTGGCAATGAGCAGTTCTTC. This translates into CAISPSGSGNEQFF.